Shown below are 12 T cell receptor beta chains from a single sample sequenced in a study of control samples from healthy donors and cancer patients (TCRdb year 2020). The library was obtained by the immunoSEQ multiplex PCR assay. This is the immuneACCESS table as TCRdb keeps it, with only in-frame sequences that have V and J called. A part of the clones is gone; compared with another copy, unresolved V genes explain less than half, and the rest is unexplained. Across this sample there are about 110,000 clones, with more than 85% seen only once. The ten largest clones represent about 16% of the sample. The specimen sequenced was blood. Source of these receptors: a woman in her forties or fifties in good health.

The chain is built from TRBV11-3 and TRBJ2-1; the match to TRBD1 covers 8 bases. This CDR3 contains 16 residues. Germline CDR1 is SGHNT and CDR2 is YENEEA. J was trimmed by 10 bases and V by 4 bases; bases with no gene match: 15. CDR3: CASSSPGVQGAGEQFF. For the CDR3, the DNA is TGTGCCAGCAGCTCACCTGGTGTCCAGGGGGCAGGCGAGCAGTTCTTC.

The CDR3 reads CASRSPGKETQYF. CDR3 DNA sequence: TGTGCCAGCCGATCCCCGGGGAAAGAGACCCAGTACTTC. V gene TRBV7-2 combines with J gene TRBJ2-5; tentatively, D is TRBD2 (5 bases). Trimming removed 8 bases at V and 3 bases at J, with 13 bases between. Germline assignment: CDR1 SGHTA and CDR2 FQGNSA. CDR3 size: 13 residues. The full variable domain, in which reference TRBV7-2 and TRBJ2-5 provide the parts outside the CDR3, is GAGVSQSPSNKVTEKGKDVELRCDPISGHTALYWYRQSLGQGLEFLIYFQGNSAPDKSGLPSDRFSAERTGGSVSTLTIQRTQQEDSAVYLCASRSPGKETQYFGPGTRLLVL.

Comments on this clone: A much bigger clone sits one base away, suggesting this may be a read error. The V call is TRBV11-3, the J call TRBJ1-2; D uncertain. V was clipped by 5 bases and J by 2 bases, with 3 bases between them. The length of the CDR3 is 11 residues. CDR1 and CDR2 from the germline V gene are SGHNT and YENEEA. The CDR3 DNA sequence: TGTGCCAGCAGCACAAACTATGGCTACACCTTC. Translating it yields CASSTNYGYTF.

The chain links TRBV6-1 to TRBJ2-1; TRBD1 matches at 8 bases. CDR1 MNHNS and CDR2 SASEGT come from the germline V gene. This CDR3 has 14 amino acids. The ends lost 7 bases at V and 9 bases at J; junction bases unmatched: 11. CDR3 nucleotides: TGTGCCAGCAACATTGGGCAGGGGGCGGGTGAGCAGTTCTTC. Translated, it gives CASNIGQGAGEQFF.

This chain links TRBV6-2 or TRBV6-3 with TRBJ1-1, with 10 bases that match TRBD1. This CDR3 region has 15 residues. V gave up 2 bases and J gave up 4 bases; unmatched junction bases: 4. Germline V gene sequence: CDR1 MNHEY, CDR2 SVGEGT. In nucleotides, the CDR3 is TGTGCCAGCAGTTACGGGGGGACAGGGGTCACTGAAGCTTTCTTT. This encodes CASSYGGTGVTEAFF.

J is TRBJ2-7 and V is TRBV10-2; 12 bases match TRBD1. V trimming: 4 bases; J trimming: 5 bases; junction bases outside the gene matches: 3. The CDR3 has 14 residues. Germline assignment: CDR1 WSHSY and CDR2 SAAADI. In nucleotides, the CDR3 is TGCGCCAGCAGTGGCGGGACAGGGGGCAACGAGCAGTACTTC. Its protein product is CASSGGTGGNEQYF.

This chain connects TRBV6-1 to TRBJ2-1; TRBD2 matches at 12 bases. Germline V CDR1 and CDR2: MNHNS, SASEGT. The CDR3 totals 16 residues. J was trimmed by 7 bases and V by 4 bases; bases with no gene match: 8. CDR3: CASSALAGGPGNEQFF. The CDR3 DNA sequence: TGTGCCAGCAGTGCCCTAGCGGGGGGGCCAGGGAATGAGCAGTTCTTC.

The CDR3 DNA follows: TGTGCCTGGATTTACAGTCAAGAGACCCAGTACTTC. Amino acid sequence: CAWIYSQETQYF. This chain connects TRBV30 to TRBJ2-5; unclear D gene. CDR1 GTSNPN and CDR2 SVGIG come from the germline V gene (reference sequence). The CDR3 has 12 residues. V dropped 4 bases and J dropped 2 bases, with 8 bases sitting between them. Full variable domain (remainder filled in from reference TRBV30 and TRBJ2-5): SQTIHQWPATLVQPVGSPLSLECTVEGTSNPNLYWYRQAAGRGLQLLFYSVGIGQISSEVPQNLSASRPQDRQFILSSKKLLLSDSGFYLCAWIYSQETQYFGPGTRLLVL.

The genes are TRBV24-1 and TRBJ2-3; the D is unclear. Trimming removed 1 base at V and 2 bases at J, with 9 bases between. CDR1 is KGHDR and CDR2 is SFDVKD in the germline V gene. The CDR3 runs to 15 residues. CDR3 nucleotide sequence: TGTGCCACCAGTGATTTCCTCGCAGCCACAGATACGCAGTATTTT. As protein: CATSDFLAATDTQYF.

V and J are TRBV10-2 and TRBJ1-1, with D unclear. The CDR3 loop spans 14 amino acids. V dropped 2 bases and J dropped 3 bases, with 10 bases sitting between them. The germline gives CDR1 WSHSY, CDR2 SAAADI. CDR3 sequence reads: CASSEAPSYTEAFF. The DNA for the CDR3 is TGCGCCAGCAGTGAGGCCCCGAGCTACACTGAAGCTTTCTTT.

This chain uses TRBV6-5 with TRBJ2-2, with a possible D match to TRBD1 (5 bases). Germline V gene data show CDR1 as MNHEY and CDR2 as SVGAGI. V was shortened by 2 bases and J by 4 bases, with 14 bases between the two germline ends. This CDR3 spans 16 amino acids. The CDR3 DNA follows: TGTGCCAGCAGTTACCAGGGCCCATTGGTCACCGGGGAGCTGTTTTTT. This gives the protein CASSYQGPLVTGELFF.

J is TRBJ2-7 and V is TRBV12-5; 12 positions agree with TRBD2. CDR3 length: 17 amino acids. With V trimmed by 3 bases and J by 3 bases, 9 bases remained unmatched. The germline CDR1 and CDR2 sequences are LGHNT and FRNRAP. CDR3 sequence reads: CASGFTSGGPSVYEQYF. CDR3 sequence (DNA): TGTGCTAGTGGTTTTACTAGCGGGGGGCCGTCTGTCTACGAGCAGTACTTC.